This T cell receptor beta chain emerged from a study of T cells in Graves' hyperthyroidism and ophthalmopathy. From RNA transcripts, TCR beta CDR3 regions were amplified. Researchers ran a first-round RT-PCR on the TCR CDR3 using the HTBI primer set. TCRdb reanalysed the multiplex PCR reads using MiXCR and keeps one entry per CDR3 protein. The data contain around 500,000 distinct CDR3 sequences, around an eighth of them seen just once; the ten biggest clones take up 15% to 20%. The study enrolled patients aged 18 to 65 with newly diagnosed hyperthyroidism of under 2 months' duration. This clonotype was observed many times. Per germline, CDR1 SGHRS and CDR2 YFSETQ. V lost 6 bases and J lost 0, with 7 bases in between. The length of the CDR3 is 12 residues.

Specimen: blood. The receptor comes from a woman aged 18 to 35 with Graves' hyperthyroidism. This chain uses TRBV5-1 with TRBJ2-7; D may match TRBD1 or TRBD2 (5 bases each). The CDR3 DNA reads TGCGCCAGCACAGGGAGCTCCTACGAGCAGTACTTC. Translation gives CASTGSSYEQYF.